This entry lists 20 T cell receptor beta chains sequenced from one sample in a study of blood T cell repertoires in COVID-19. Measured with immunoSEQ multiplex PCR; TCRdb has only the in-frame clones, and not every one. Counted here are fewer than 300,000 clones, 80% to 95% occurring once; the ten biggest clones make up about 1.1%. Sequenced material: PBMCs or T cells enriched from blood (not recorded which). The receptors derive from a woman under 40 who had recovered from COVID-19.

This clone was recorded a few times. V and J are TRBV30 and TRBJ2-2; tentative D call: TRBD1 (6 bases). The CDR3 consists of 14 residues. Germline-derived CDR1 and CDR2 are GTSNPN and SVGIG (reference sequence). V shed 0 bases and J shed 8 bases, with 13 bases lying between them. The CDR3 protein is CAWSVGAGVGELFF. The CDR3 region has the DNA TGTGCCTGGAGTGTAGGCGCAGGGGTGGGGGAGCTGTTTTTT.

The chain employs TRBV7-9 and TRBJ1-3, with a tentative D call TRBD1 (5 bases). Germline V CDR1 and CDR2: SEHNR, FQNEAQ (reference sequence). Trimming shortened V by 2 bases and J by 1 base, and 12 bases separated the two germline ends. The CDR3 has 16 amino acids. The CDR3: CASSLSAGVSGNTIYF. DNA for the CDR3: TGTGCCAGCAGCTTATCGGCGGGGGTATCTGGAAACACCATATATTTT.

The rearrangement uses TRBV16 and TRBJ2-7; 8 bases map to TRBD1. Germline trimming cut 1 base from V and 5 bases from J; bases unmatched to any gene: 10. The CDR3 is 16 amino acids. Germline V gene sequence: CDR1 KGHSY, CDR2 FQNENV. The DNA for the CDR3 is TGTGCCAGCAGCCAATTGGACGGACAGGGTGACCACGAGCAGTACTTC. Residues: CASSQLDGQGDHEQYF.

This chain uses TRBV30 with TRBJ2-2, with 7 bases fitting TRBD2. Germline V gene sequence: CDR1 GTSNPN, CDR2 SVGIG (reference sequence). V lost 3 bases to trimming and J lost 3 bases; unmatched junction nucleotides: 13. The CDR3 length is 17 residues. The CDR3 is CAWRSERDRWDTGELFF. The CDR3 nucleotides read TGTGCCTGGAGGTCGGAGCGGGACCGGTGGGACACCGGGGAGCTGTTTTTT.

This clone was observed a single time. V is TRBV9 and J is TRBJ1-2, with 7 bases fitting TRBD1. The CDR3 runs 14 residues. Trimming at V came to 3 bases and at J to 3 bases, leaving 5 bases not matched to a gene. Germline assignment: CDR1 SGDLS and CDR2 YYNGEE. CDR3 in DNA: TGTGCCAGCAGCGCCTACGGGACAGACTATGGCTACACCTTC. Its translation is CASSAYGTDYGYTF.

The genes are TRBV28 and TRBJ1-2; possible D gene TRBD1, 6 bases. CDR3 length: 17 residues. Trimming removed 5 bases at V and 4 bases at J, with 23 bases between. Germline V CDR1 and CDR2: MDHEN, SYDVKM. Written as DNA, the CDR3 is TGTGCCAGCAGTCCGGACCGGGCCGGGGGGCGTATCTATGGCTACACCTTC. It encodes CASSPDRAGGRIYGYTF.

The V and J genes are TRBV19 and TRBJ2-5, with TRBD2 matching over 8 bases. The CDR3 spans 14 residues. Germline V gene data show CDR1 as LNHDA and CDR2 as SQIVND (reference sequence). The V and J ends lost 5 bases and 2 bases, in that order; junction bases with no gene match: 4. The CDR3 loop reads CASSSGGRQETQYF. The CDR3 bases are TGTGCCAGTAGTTCGGGAGGGCGACAAGAGACCCAGTACTTC.

The chain couples TRBV27 to TRBJ2-5, with 10 bases lining up with TRBD1. From germline, CDR1 is MNHEY and CDR2 SMNVEV (reference sequence). The CDR3 covers 16 residues. J lost 1 base, V lost 8 bases, and 10 bases had no gene match. The CDR3 DNA follows: TGTGCCAGCGGACGACAGGGGGCTAGGTTCCAAGAGACCCAGTACTTC. This translates into CASGRQGARFQETQYF.

CDR3 region: CASSQTDRGAYEQYF. The CDR3 nucleotides read TGCGCCAGCAGCCAAACCGACAGGGGGGCCTACGAGCAGTACTTC. The V gene is TRBV5-1, the J gene TRBJ2-7; TRBD1 matches at 9 bases. J lost 2 bases, V lost 4 bases, and 7 bases had no gene match. Germline CDR1 reads SGHRS; CDR2 reads YFSETQ. The CDR3 sequence is 15 residues long.

The chain employs TRBV30 and TRBJ1-1, with 9 bases identical to TRBD1. There are 17 residues in the CDR3. CDR1 is GTSNPN, CDR2 SVGIG, per germline (reference sequence). Trimming removed 3 bases from V and 1 base from J; junction bases left unmatched: 12. CDR3 bases: TGTGCCTGGAGGGGTACAGGGGGCGTAGTTAGGAACACTGAAGCTTTCTTT. Translated, it gives CAWRGTGGVVRNTEAFF.

The chain carries TRBV7-3 and TRBJ1-4; tentative D call: TRBD1 (5 bases). CDR1 is SGHTA, CDR2 FQGTGA, per germline. Trimming took 5 bases from V and 0 from J, leaving 10 bases between them. This CDR3 has 15 amino acids. The CDR3 reads CASSPGHATNEKLFF. The CDR3 DNA sequence: TGTGCCAGCAGCCCAGGACACGCAACTAATGAAAAACTGTTTTTT.

The genes are TRBV5-4 and TRBJ2-5, with 9 nucleotides matching TRBD1. Per the germline V gene, CDR1 is SGHNT and CDR2 is YYREEE (reference sequence). This CDR3 has 13 residues. Trimming removed 3 bases from V and 10 bases from J; junction bases left unmatched: 7. CDR3 region: CASSSRQGVDQYF. CDR3 DNA sequence: TGTGCCAGCAGCTCCCGACAGGGGGTTGACCAGTACTTC.

The chain couples TRBV12-3 or TRBV12-4 to TRBJ1-1, with D tentatively TRBD1 (5 bases). V was clipped by 3 bases and J by 5 bases, with 10 bases between them. CDR3 length: 13 amino acids. CDR3 coding DNA: TGTGCCAGCAGTTTCTTCAGGGTTACTGAAGCTTTCTTT. Amino acid sequence: CASSFFRVTEAFF.

The gene calls are TRBV3-1 (or the pseudogene TRBV3-2) and TRBJ1-2; 9 nucleotides agree with TRBD1. Germline-derived CDR1 and CDR2 are LGHDT and YNNKEL (reference sequence). V dropped 3 bases and J dropped 8; count of bases not matched to a gene: 7. The CDR3 has 14 amino acids. The CDR3 bases are TGTGCCAGCAGCCACACAGGGGGCGCGTCCGGCTACACCTTC. As protein: CASSHTGGASGYTF.

This rearrangement joins TRBV7-6 to TRBJ2-3; TRBD2 is a possible D gene (7 bases). The CDR3 consists of 15 residues. Per the germline V gene, CDR1 is SGHVS and CDR2 is FNYEAQ. V gave up 0 bases and J gave up 4 bases, with 11 bases separating them. In DNA, the CDR3 is TGTGCCAGCAGCTTAGCGGGGGAGGGGGCAGATACGCAGTATTTT. It translates to CASSLAGEGADTQYF. The variable domain in full, with the rest retrieved from reference TRBV7-6 and TRBJ2-3, is GAGVSQSPRYKVTKRGQDVALRCDPISGHVSLYWYRQALGQGPEFLTYFNYEAQQDKSGLPNDRFSAERPEGSISTLTIQRTEQRDSAMYRCASSLAGEGADTQYFGPGTRLTVL.

The chain employs TRBV19 and TRBJ2-7; D ambiguous. V lost 3 bases and J 5 bases, leaving 14 bases between the germline ends. The CDR3 consists of 14 residues. The germline V gene encodes CDR1 LNHDA and CDR2 SQIVND (reference sequence). CDR3: CASSIGGFMDEQYF. The CDR3, as DNA: TGTGCCAGTAGTATTGGCGGCTTCATGGACGAGCAGTACTTC.

The J gene is TRBJ2-3, the V gene TRBV27, with D unresolved. CDR1 is MNHEY and CDR2 is SMNVEV in the germline V gene (reference sequence). CDR3 length: 13 amino acids. Trimming stripped 5 bases from V and 3 bases from J, with 9 bases between. Here the CDR3 reads CASSLRVTDTQYF. DNA for the CDR3: TGTGCCAGCAGTCTCCGGGTGACAGATACGCAGTATTTT.

The chain carries TRBV4-3 and TRBJ2-1; D gene ambiguous. CDR1 and CDR2 from the germline V gene are LGHNA and YSLEER. This CDR3 region has 14 residues. V gave up 3 bases and J gave up 6 bases, with 12 bases separating them. The CDR3 DNA is TGCGCCAGCAGCCATGCACCGGGTCTCAATGAGCAGTTCTTC. It specifies CASSHAPGLNEQFF.

The CDR3 loop is CASSPRGVLNEQFF. CDR3 bases: TGTGCCAGCAGCCCCCGGGGTGTACTCAATGAGCAGTTCTTC. The genes are TRBV4-2 and TRBJ2-1, with a possible D match to TRBD2 (5 bases). The CDR3 has 14 residues. Germline V gene lookup returns CDR1 LGHNA and CDR2 YNFKEQ. V was shortened by 4 bases and J by 6 bases, with 13 bases between the two germline ends.

V usage is TRBV4-3 and J usage is TRBJ2-1, with 14 bases identical to TRBD2. CDR3 size: 17 residues. Germline CDR1 is LGHNA and CDR2 is YSLEER. The junction had 6 bases not matched to a gene; V was cut back by 1 base and J by 7 bases. CDR3: CASSQVPGLAGANEQFF. DNA for the CDR3: TGCGCCAGCAGCCAAGTGCCGGGACTAGCGGGAGCAAATGAGCAGTTCTTC.